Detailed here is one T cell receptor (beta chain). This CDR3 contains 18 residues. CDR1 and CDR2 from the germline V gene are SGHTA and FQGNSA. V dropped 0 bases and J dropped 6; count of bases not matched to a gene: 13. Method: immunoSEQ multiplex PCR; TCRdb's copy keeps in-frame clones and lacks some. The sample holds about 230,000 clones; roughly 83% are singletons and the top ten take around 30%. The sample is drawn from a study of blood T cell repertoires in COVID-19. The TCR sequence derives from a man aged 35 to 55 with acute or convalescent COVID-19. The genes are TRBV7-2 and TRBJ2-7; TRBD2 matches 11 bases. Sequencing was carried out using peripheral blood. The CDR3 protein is CASSLALTSGSPGCEQYF. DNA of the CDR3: TGTGCCAGCAGCTTAGCGCTTACTAGCGGGAGCCCCGGGTGCGAGCAGTACTTC.